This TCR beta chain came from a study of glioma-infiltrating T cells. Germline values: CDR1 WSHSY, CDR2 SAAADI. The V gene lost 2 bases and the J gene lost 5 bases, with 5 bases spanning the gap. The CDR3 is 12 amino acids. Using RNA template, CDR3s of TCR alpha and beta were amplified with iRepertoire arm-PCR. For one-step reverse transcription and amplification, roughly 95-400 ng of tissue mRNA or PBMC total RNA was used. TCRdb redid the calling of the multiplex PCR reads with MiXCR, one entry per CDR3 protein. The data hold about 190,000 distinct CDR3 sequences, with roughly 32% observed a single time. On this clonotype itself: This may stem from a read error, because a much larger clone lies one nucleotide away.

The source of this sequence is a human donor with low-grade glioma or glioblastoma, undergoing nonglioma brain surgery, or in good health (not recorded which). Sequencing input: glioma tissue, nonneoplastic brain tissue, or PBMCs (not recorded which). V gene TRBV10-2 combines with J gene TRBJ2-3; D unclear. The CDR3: CASSEAIDTQYF. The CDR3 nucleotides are TGCGCCAGCAGTGAGGCGATAGATACGCAGTATTTT.